This T cell receptor beta chain was found in a study of cytomegalovirus exposure and HLA in healthy donors. The CDR3 is 14 amino acids. CDR1 and CDR2 (germline): SGHNT, YYREEE (reference sequence). With 0 bases removed from V and 2 bases from J, the gap between germline ends came to 8 bases. Use of 60 Vbeta and 13 Jbeta primers characterized the PCR. Libraries were prepared by immunoSEQ multiplex PCR; TCRdb keeps only in-frame clonotypes and omits some of them. The data show roughly 130,000 clones, with roughly 80% seen just once and roughly 10% held by the top ten. Sequencing input: PBMCs. The rearrangement links TRBV5-4 to TRBJ1-1; D remains unclear. The TCR originated in a woman aged 50 to 60 in good health and CMV-seropositive. The CDR3 spells CASSLGRVNTEAFF. Written as DNA, the CDR3 is TGTGCCAGCAGCTTGGGCCGGGTCAACACTGAAGCTTTCTTT. Full variable domain (rest looked up from reference TRBV5-4 and TRBJ1-1): ETGVTQSPTHLIKTRGQQVTLRCSSQSGHNTVSWYQQALGQGPQFIFQYYREEENGRGNFPPRFSGLQFPNYSSELNVNALELDDSALYLCASSLGRVNTEAFFGQGTRLTVV.